The next 15 T cell receptor beta chains were all read from a single sample in a study of long-term antiretroviral therapy in people with HIV. The immunoSEQ assay was v3.0, run at survey level. TCRdb's table, derived via immunoSEQ multiplex PCR, lists solely in-frame clones and lacks some. In the table there are 40,000 or so clones, 83% of which are singletons. Material: unsorted PBMCs, obtained 1 year after starting antiretroviral therapy. Every receptor here comes from a man between 18 and 29 years old with HIV.

The V gene is TRBV2, the J gene TRBJ2-7; no reliable D call. The CDR3 loop spans 14 amino acids. V dropped 2 bases and J dropped 3 bases, with 11 bases sitting between them. The germline V gene has CDR1 SNHLY and CDR2 FYNNEI. CDR3 amino acids: CASSEFSPGYEQYF. DNA of the CDR3: TGTGCCAGCAGTGAATTCAGCCCAGGCTACGAGCAGTACTTC.

The rearrangement links TRBV29-1 to TRBJ2-1; perhaps TRBD2 as D (5 bases). V was trimmed by 7 bases and J by 7 bases, leaving 29 bases between them. In germline, CDR1 is SQVTM, CDR2 ANQGSEA. This CDR3 contains 17 residues. This chain's CDR3 is CSASPPLDRTSGNEQFF. In DNA, the CDR3 is TGCAGCGCCTCCCCCCCTCTGGATCGGACTTCGGGTAATGAGCAGTTCTTC.

The V and J genes are TRBV28 and TRBJ1-5, with D possibly TRBD1 on 6 matching bases. The CDR3 extends over 14 amino acids. Germline CDR1 is MDHEN and CDR2 is SYDVKM. The ends were cut back, 5 bases at V and 7 bases at J, with 15 bases in the middle. In nucleotides, the CDR3 is TGTGCCAGCAGTCCGTTGGGAGGGGGGCAGCCCCAGCATTTT. Its protein product is CASSPLGGGQPQHF.

This chain links TRBV25-1 with TRBJ2-7; D remains unclear. Looked up from germline, CDR1 is MGHDK and CDR2 is SYGVNS. CDR3 length: 14 residues. Trimming shortened V by 2 bases and J by 3 bases, and 11 bases separated the two germline ends. The DNA of the CDR3 is TGTGCCAGCAGTGAACTCGGCGTGGTCTACGAGCAGTACTTC. Amino acids: CASSELGVVYEQYF.

The chain links TRBV27 to TRBJ2-7; 7 bases align to TRBD1. The CDR3 covers 14 residues. Per germline, CDR1 MNHEY and CDR2 SMNVEV (reference sequence). The J segment lost 2 bases and the V segment lost 3 bases, leaving 4 bases of the junction unmatched. CDR3 nucleotide sequence: TGTGCCAGCAGTTTTAATACAGGGGCCTACGAGCAGTACTTC. Protein: CASSFNTGAYEQYF.

J is TRBJ2-3 and V is TRBV4-3; D not resolved. Germline loops: CDR1 LGHNA, CDR2 YSLEER. V shed 0 bases and J shed 2 bases, with 12 bases lying between them. The CDR3 length is 16 residues. The CDR3 loop is CASSQEATEATDTQYF. The CDR3 nucleotides are TGCGCCAGCAGCCAAGAAGCGACTGAGGCCACAGATACGCAGTATTTT.

The genes are TRBV7-2 and TRBJ2-7, with 8 bases that match TRBD1. Germline CDR1 is SGHTA and CDR2 is FQGNSA. V dropped 5 bases and J dropped 5; count of bases not matched to a gene: 8. This CDR3 spans 14 amino acids. The CDR3 is CASSPRTGIHEQYF. In DNA, the CDR3 is TGTGCCAGCAGCCCCCGGACAGGGATTCACGAGCAGTACTTC.

CDR3 residues: CASSPSRGQQETQYF. CDR3 DNA sequence: TGTGCCAGCTCACCATCGCGAGGCCAGCAAGAGACCCAGTACTTC. V is TRBV18 and J is TRBJ2-5; unclear D gene. CDR1 is KGHSH and CDR2 is LQKENI in the germline V gene. V was pared by 2 bases and J by 2 bases, with 12 bases between. The CDR3 contains 15 residues. Full variable domain (outside the CDR3, taken from reference TRBV18 and TRBJ2-5): NAGVMQNPRHLVRRRGQEARLRCSPMKGHSHVYWYRQLPEEGLKFMVYLQKENIIDESGMPKERFSAEFPKEGPSILRIQQVVRGDSAAYFCASSPSRGQQETQYFGPGTRLLVL.

The chain recombines TRBV11-2 with TRBJ1-3; TRBD1 might be the D (6 bases). This CDR3 is 14 amino acids long. CDR1 is SGHAT, CDR2 FQNNGV, per germline. The germline V and J ends were trimmed by 3 bases and 4 bases, with 10 bases remaining between them. The CDR3 spells CASSLAGEGNTIYF. The CDR3 DNA reads TGTGCCAGCAGCTTGGCAGGGGAAGGAAACACCATATATTTT.

This chain connects TRBV9 to TRBJ1-2; D possibly corresponds to TRBD1 (5 bases). Germline-derived CDR1 and CDR2 are SGDLS and YYNGEE. V was pared by 4 bases and J by 6 bases, with 19 bases between. This CDR3 comprises 15 residues. CDR3 in amino acids: CASSPSGGGPDGYTF. The CDR3 DNA reads TGTGCCAGCAGCCCAAGCGGGGGGGGTCCGGATGGCTACACCTTC.

The chain carries TRBV27 and TRBJ2-1, with a tentative D call TRBD2 (6 bases). This CDR3 has 14 residues. From germline, CDR1 is MNHEY and CDR2 SMNVEV (reference sequence). V gave up 2 bases and J gave up 9 bases, with 14 bases separating them. The CDR3 spells CASSLTGVGAEQFF. The CDR3 coding sequence is TGTGCCAGCAGTTTAACGGGGGTTGGGGCTGAGCAGTTCTTC.

The chain couples TRBV2 to TRBJ2-1; the D is unclear. This CDR3 has 13 amino acids. Germline V lookup: CDR1 SNHLY, CDR2 FYNNEI. The ends were cut back, 9 bases at V and 9 bases at J, with 18 bases in the middle. The CDR3 protein is CASGLGALGEQFF. CDR3 DNA sequence: TGTGCCAGTGGGTTGGGTGCGCTCGGTGAGCAGTTCTTC.

This chain connects TRBV2 to TRBJ2-7; no reliable D call. Germline lookup yields CDR1 SNHLY and CDR2 FYNNEI. Trimming removed 4 bases at V and 0 bases at J, with 13 bases between. This CDR3 region has 15 residues. CDR3 protein: CASSGPGRPSYEQYF. The DNA of the CDR3 is TGTGCCAGCAGTGGTCCCGGGCGGCCCTCCTACGAGCAGTACTTC.

The chain links TRBV27 to TRBJ2-2; 14 nucleotides line up with TRBD2. Trimming took 10 bases from V and 2 from J; bases not matched to a gene: 12. The germline V gene encodes CDR1 MNHEY and CDR2 SMNVEV (reference sequence). The CDR3 is 18 residues long. CDR3 sequence: CATRRPGTSGSNTGELFF. The CDR3 DNA is TGTGCCACTCGACGACCGGGGACTAGCGGGAGTAACACCGGGGAGCTGTTTTTT.

The V call is TRBV9, the J call TRBJ1-1; D is unclear. Germline V gene sequence: CDR1 SGDLS, CDR2 YYNGEE. This CDR3 spans 14 amino acids. The V gene lost 2 bases and the J gene lost 4 bases, with 12 bases spanning the gap. The CDR3 region has the DNA TGTGCCAGCAGCGTGGGCAGCCCTTTCACTGAAGCTTTCTTT. Residues: CASSVGSPFTEAFF.